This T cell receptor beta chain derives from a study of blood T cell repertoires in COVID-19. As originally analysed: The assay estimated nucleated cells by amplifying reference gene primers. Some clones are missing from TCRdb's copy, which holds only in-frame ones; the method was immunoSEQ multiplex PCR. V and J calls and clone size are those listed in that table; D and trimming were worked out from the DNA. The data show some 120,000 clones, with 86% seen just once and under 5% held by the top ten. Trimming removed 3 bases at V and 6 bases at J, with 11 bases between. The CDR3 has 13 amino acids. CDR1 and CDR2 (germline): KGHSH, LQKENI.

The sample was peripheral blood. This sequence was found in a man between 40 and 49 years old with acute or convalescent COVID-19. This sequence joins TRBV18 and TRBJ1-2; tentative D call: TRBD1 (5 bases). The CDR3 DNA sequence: TGTGCCAGCTCACCGCAGGGCTCCGATGGCTACACCTTC. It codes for CASSPQGSDGYTF.